Below are 17 T cell receptor beta chains sequenced from a single sample in a study of blood T cell repertoires in COVID-19. Some clones are missing from TCRdb's copy, which holds only in-frame ones; the method was immunoSEQ multiplex PCR. The sample contains 100,000 to 150,000 clones, 85% of which appear only once. Material for sequencing was peripheral blood. The receptor source for this set is a woman of 80 years or more with acute or convalescent COVID-19.

The rearrangement uses TRBV2 and TRBJ2-7, with a tentative D call TRBD1 (6 bases). From germline, CDR1 is SNHLY and CDR2 FYNNEI. This CDR3 contains 14 residues. V was cut by 3 bases and J by 3 bases, with 12 bases left in between. The CDR3 region has the DNA TGTGCCAGCAGTGAGGACAGTAGGCTCTACGAGCAGTACTTC. Translation gives CASSEDSRLYEQYF. The full variable domain, its missing parts supplied by reference TRBV2 and TRBJ2-7, is EPEVTQTPSHQVTQMGQEVILRCVPISNHLYFYWYRQILGQKVEFLVSFYNNEISEKSEIFDDQFSVERPDGSNFTLKIRSTKLEDSAMYFCASSEDSRLYEQYFGPGTRLTVT.

The CDR3 loop reads CASTHRVSTEAFF. The CDR3 coding sequence is TGTGCCAGCACTCACAGGGTTAGCACTGAAGCTTTCTTT. This chain links TRBV12-3 or TRBV12-4 with TRBJ1-1; possible D gene TRBD1, 6 bases. The length of the CDR3 is 13 residues. The germline V and J ends were trimmed by 7 bases and 4 bases, with 13 bases remaining between them.

The chain joins TRBV27 to TRBJ2-1; possibly TRBD2 for D (7 bases). Per germline, CDR1 MNHEY and CDR2 SMNVEV (reference sequence). V was shortened by 8 bases and J by 9 bases, with 38 bases between the two germline ends. CDR3 length equals 20 residues. The CDR3 protein is CASGMLLGAGAFSGGSEQFF. The CDR3 DNA sequence: TGTGCCAGCGGAATGCTACTAGGGGCGGGGGCCTTTTCCGGGGGGTCTGAGCAGTTCTTC.

This clone is a singleton in its sample. The chain recombines TRBV7-2 with TRBJ1-4; 9 bases are shared with TRBD1. Trimming took 2 bases from V and 2 from J; bases not matched to a gene: 6. In germline, CDR1 is SGHTA, CDR2 FQGNSA. This CDR3 is 17 amino acids long. This CDR3 is CASSLTGTGWTNEKLFF. CDR3 DNA sequence: TGTGCCAGCAGCTTAACCGGGACAGGGTGGACTAATGAAAAACTGTTTTTT.

The chain employs TRBV4-2 and TRBJ1-2; no clear D gene. The CDR3 loop spans 14 amino acids. CDR1 and CDR2 from the germline V gene are LGHNA and YNFKEQ. The V end was cut by 1 base, the J end by 5 bases, with 11 bases between. In DNA form, the CDR3 reads TGTGCCAGCAGCCAAGTGGCGGTTTCTTATGGCTACACCTTC. Protein: CASSQVAVSYGYTF.

In its sample, this clone was seen a few times. V and J are TRBV6-1 and TRBJ2-7; possibly TRBD1 for D (5 bases). V was clipped by 2 bases and J by 5 bases, with 7 bases between them. From germline, CDR1 is MNHNS and CDR2 SASEGT. The CDR3 covers 12 residues. CDR3 in amino acids: CASSEQGNEQYF. In nucleotides, the CDR3 is TGTGCCAGCAGTGAACAGGGTAACGAGCAGTACTTC.

The chain uses TRBV28 and TRBJ1-3; no definite D call. Trimming took 3 bases from V and 7 from J, leaving 4 bases between them. Germline CDR1 is MDHEN and CDR2 is SYDVKM. CDR3 length: 11 amino acids. CDR3 nucleotides: TGTGCCAGCAGTTTGAGCAACACCATATATTTT. As protein: CASSLSNTIYF.

The chain employs TRBV12-3 or TRBV12-4 and TRBJ2-7, with D tentatively TRBD2 (5 bases). V was cut by 3 bases and J by 2 bases, with 8 bases left in between. CDR3 size: 13 residues. The CDR3: CASSFRGTYEQYF. CDR3 in DNA: TGTGCCAGCAGTTTCCGGGGTACCTACGAGCAGTACTTC.

The chain carries TRBV3-1 (or the pseudogene TRBV3-2) and TRBJ1-5; D unresolved. Germline CDR1 reads LGHDT; CDR2 reads YNNKEL (reference sequence). V was cut by 1 base and J by 0 bases, with 4 bases left in between. The CDR3 totals 14 residues. DNA of the CDR3: TGTGCCAGCAGCCAAGGACATAGCAATCAGCCCCAGCATTTT. This gives the protein CASSQGHSNQPQHF.

The chain combines TRBV27 with TRBJ1-6; TRBD1 aligns across 8 bases. V shed 6 bases, J shed 6 bases, and the junction held 7 bases outside the gene matches. The CDR3 extends over 15 amino acids. Germline V gives CDR1 MNHEY, CDR2 SMNVEV (reference sequence). The chain's CDR3 is CASSKTGATNSPLHF. DNA of the CDR3: TGTGCCAGCAGCAAGACAGGGGCGACTAATTCACCCCTCCACTTT.

V usage is TRBV7-2 and J usage is TRBJ2-3; D is perhaps TRBD1 (7 bases). Germline lookup yields CDR1 SGHTA and CDR2 FQGNSA. V was trimmed by 6 bases and J by 5 bases, leaving 18 bases between them. CDR3 length equals 15 residues. This CDR3 reads CASSERRGRKDTQYF. DNA for the CDR3: TGTGCCAGCAGTGAGCGGAGGGGGCGTAAAGATACGCAGTATTTT.

This chain uses TRBV24-1 with TRBJ1-2; D uncertain. The CDR3 is 13 residues long. Trimming removed 0 bases at V and 6 bases at J, with 7 bases between. Germline V gene lookup returns CDR1 KGHDR and CDR2 SFDVKD. CDR3 region: CATSDLGGDGYTF. The CDR3 bases are TGTGCCACCAGTGATTTGGGCGGGGATGGCTACACCTTC.

V usage is TRBV7-2 and J usage is TRBJ1-1; D is perhaps TRBD1 (6 bases). Germline V CDR1 and CDR2: SGHTA, FQGNSA. The CDR3 totals 14 residues. The ends were cut back, 6 bases at V and 1 base at J, with 12 bases in the middle. CDR3 residues: CASRRTAKNTEAFF. The CDR3 DNA sequence: TGTGCCAGCAGGAGGACAGCAAAGAACACTGAAGCTTTCTTT.

This chain connects TRBV29-1 to TRBJ1-2; no definite D call. This CDR3 is 13 amino acids long. Trimming cost V 8 bases and J 4 bases, with 17 bases left between them. Germline V gives CDR1 SQVTM, CDR2 ANQGSEA. The CDR3 sequence: CSLRRGVGYGYTF. The CDR3 bases are TGCAGCCTCCGACGGGGAGTCGGCTATGGCTACACCTTC.

The chain recombines TRBV1 with TRBJ2-7; whether TRBD2, the table's D call, matches the DNA was not checked. TRBV1 is an annotated pseudogene. The CDR3 spans 12 residues. Here the CDR3 reads CTSLATPCEQYV. The CDR3 DNA follows: TGCACCAGCCTAGCGACGCCTTGCGAGCAGTACGTC.

This clone was seen a few times. The chain is built from TRBV2 and TRBJ2-6, with D possibly being TRBD1 (6 bases). Germline CDR1 reads SNHLY; CDR2 reads FYNNEI. Trimming removed 2 bases from V and 4 bases from J, with 9 bases in between. This CDR3 contains 15 residues. CDR3 in amino acids: CASSEQGTGANVLTF. In nucleotides, the CDR3 is TGTGCCAGCAGTGAACAGGGGACCGGGGCCAACGTCCTGACTTTC.

This clone was seen only once. The rearrangement joins TRBV9 to TRBJ2-7; 8 bases are a match to TRBD2. The ends lost 0 bases at V and 6 bases at J; junction bases unmatched: 17. Germline CDR1 and CDR2: SGDLS and YYNGEE. The CDR3 loop spans 18 amino acids. The CDR3 sequence is CASSVGAGGSSRTGEQYF. The CDR3, as DNA: TGTGCCAGCAGCGTAGGGGCGGGGGGCAGTTCCCGTACAGGCGAGCAGTACTTC.